This T cell receptor (beta chain) derives from a study of blood T cell repertoires in COVID-19. Overall study context: Collection of acute and convalescent COVID-19 samples took place in the United States, Italy and Spain. The analysed material was cDNA or gDNA that came from T cells, B-cell-depleted T cells, or PBMCs.

Germline V gives CDR1 MDHEN, CDR2 SYDVKM. This CDR3 has 11 amino acids. V was pared by 4 bases and J by 7 bases, with 7 bases between. Original analysis: Reference gene primer amplification gave nucleated cell count estimates. TCRdb's copy holds only in-frame clones and misses some; the assay was immunoSEQ multiplex PCR. V and J calls and clone size are those listed in that table; D and trimming were worked out from the DNA. The repertoire holds 300,000 to 350,000 clones, with about nine tenths as singletons. The chain couples TRBV28 to TRBJ1-2, with a weak D call TRBD1 (6 bases). The sequenced sample consisted of peripheral blood. The TCR was taken from a man in his late teens or twenties with active or convalescent COVID-19. CDR3 coding DNA: TGTGCCAGCAGTTACAGGGTTGGCTACACCTTC. This sequence encodes CASSYRVGYTF.